This TCR beta chain was profiled in a study of siplizumab effects on memory and regulatory T cells. Repertoires were generated with immunoSEQ multiplex PCR, while TCRdb's copy carries only in-frame clones and drops some. Of approximately 97,000 clones in the sample, 80% to 95% were seen once. The CDR3 has 16 residues. Whole-study results and caveats: In the presence of siplizumab, alloreactive sequences traceable to unstimulated CD4+ memory cells were significantly reduced. Naive T cell populations appeared to exhibit greater diversity than memory cells and appeared to be major alloresponse contributors. Assignment to unstimulated subsets succeeded for only a minor fraction of the alloreactive clones.

With respect to this clone: Its antigen remains unknown.

The gene calls are TRBV1 and TRBJ2-1; the table names TRBD2, a call not compared with the DNA. TRBV1 is assigned pseudogene status. Sequenced: CD4+ T cells sorted from blood. The receptor's source is a human donor in good health. The CDR3 region is CTSSQGTSGSIHEQFF. The CDR3 nucleotides are TGCACCAGCAGCCAAGGGACTAGCGGGAGTATCCATGAGCAGTTCTTC.